The rows below give T cell receptor beta chains drawn from one sample of a study of blood T cell repertoires in COVID-19. Generated by immunoSEQ multiplex PCR, the TCRdb table keeps only in-frame clones and is missing some. The data hold 52,000 or so clones, with 60% to 85% observed a single time. The material sequenced was peripheral blood. The receptors derive from a man aged 50 to 59 with active or convalescent COVID-19. Both conserved end residues are part of each CDR3. A D gene is named only where the DNA matches it firmly. Where a row states a size, it is once, few, many or the class of an expanded clone; other rows omit it.

CDR3 DNA | CDR3 protein | D gene | CDR3 length | clone size | J gene | V gene
TGTGCCAGCAGCCTAGGACAGCAGAAGACCCCCTACGAGCAGTACTTC | CASSLGQQKTPYEQYF | NA | 16 | once | TRBJ2-7 | TRBV7-9
TGTGCCACCAGCAGAGACTTAACAGGGAACACTGAAGCTTTCTTT | CATSRDLTGNTEAFF | NA | 15 | NA | TRBJ1-1 | TRBV15
TGTGCCAGCAGCTTGGAGGAACTAGCCTTTGGCACAGATACGCAGTATTTT | CASSLEELAFGTDTQYF | NA | 17 | NA | TRBJ2-3 | TRBV5-4
TGTGCCAGCAGCAGCGACGGACAGGGGGTTTCAGCTTTCTTT | CASSSDGQGVSAFF | TRBD1 | 14 | NA | TRBJ1-1 | TRBV9
TGTGCCAGCTCTAGCGGTAGCACAGATACGCAGTATTTT | CASSSGSTDTQYF | NA | 13 | few | TRBJ2-3 | TRBV18
TGTGCCAGCAGCTTAGTCTCCAGCTCCTATAATTCACCCCTCCACTTT | CASSLVSSSYNSPLHF | NA | 16 | NA | TRBJ1-6 | TRBV7-8
TGTGCCAGTAATCCCTTCGTGAGCTCCTACAATGAGCAGTTCTTC | CASNPFVSSYNEQFF | NA | 15 | NA | TRBJ2-1 | TRBV19
TGTGCCATCAGCCCTCTGGGGGGAACGGCTTTCTTT | CAISPLGGTAFF | NA | 12 | once | TRBJ1-1 | TRBV10-3
TGCGCCAGCAGCCCCTTCAGCACAGATACGCAGTATTTT | CASSPFSTDTQYF | NA | 13 | NA | TRBJ2-3 | TRBV4-1
TGTGCCAGCAGCTTCACAGTGAACACTGAAGCTTTCTTT | CASSFTVNTEAFF | NA | 13 | NA | TRBJ1-1 | TRBV9
TGTGCCTGGAGTATTCCCCCCAGTTCCTACAATGAGCAGTTCTTC | CAWSIPPSSYNEQFF | NA | 15 | NA | TRBJ2-1 | TRBV30
TGTGCCAGCAGCTTTTTAGTTGTTGGTAATGAGCAGTTCTTC | CASSFLVVGNEQFF | NA | 14 | NA | TRBJ2-1 | TRBV11-2
TGTGCCAGCAGGACTGGACAGGGAGCCGAGCAGTACTTC | CASRTGQGAEQYF | TRBD1 | 13 | NA | TRBJ2-7 | TRBV12-3/TRBV12-4
TGTGCCAGCAGCTTAGGCACGGGTAGCCAGCCCCAGCATTTT | CASSLGTGSQPQHF | NA | 14 | NA | TRBJ1-5 | TRBV7-9
TGTGCCAGCAGTTACCCAAGCGGGCCCTCCGGGGGCTACACCTTC | CASSYPSGPSGGYTF | NA | 15 | NA | TRBJ1-2 | TRBV6-2/TRBV6-3
TGTGCCAGCAGCTTGGGCAGGGGGCCCGAGCAGTACTTC | CASSLGRGPEQYF | TRBD1 | 13 | NA | TRBJ2-7 | TRBV11-2
TGTGCCAGCAGCACGGAACAGGGGTCACCCCAGCATTTT | CASSTEQGSPQHF | TRBD1 | 13 | NA | TRBJ1-5 | TRBV5-5
TGTGCCAGCAGCTTCACCCGGGACTCCCGCGAGCAGTACTTC | CASSFTRDSREQYF | NA | 14 | NA | TRBJ2-7 | TRBV27
TGTGCCAGCAGTTCGGAGACAGGGGCGATTAATGAAAAACTGTTTTTT | CASSSETGAINEKLFF | TRBD1 | 16 | NA | TRBJ1-4 | TRBV6-6
TGTGCCAGCAGCCCTGAGGCGCCGGCTCTTCGCTCTGGAAACACCATATATTTT | CASSPEAPALRSGNTIYF | NA | 18 | few | TRBJ1-3 | TRBV7-6
TGCGCCAGCAGCTTGGGAGCGGAGACTGAAGCTTTCTTT | CASSLGAETEAFF | NA | 13 | NA | TRBJ1-1 | TRBV5-1
TGTGCCAGCAGCTTGGTCCCGCCGGGGGGGAACACAGATACGCAGTATTTT | CASSLVPPGGNTDTQYF | TRBD2 | 17 | NA | TRBJ2-3 | TRBV5-4
TGTGCCAGCAGCCCTCAGCGACAGGCCATCAGGGGGACTGAAGCTTTCTTT | CASSPQRQAIRGTEAFF | TRBD1 | 17 | NA | TRBJ1-1 | TRBV5-4
TGTGCCAGCAGTGAGCTAGCGGGAGGGCACAATGAGCAGTTCTTC | CASSELAGGHNEQFF | TRBD2 | 15 | NA | TRBJ2-1 | TRBV2
TGTGCCAGCAGCCACCGGGACTCCGAAAAGAGTCTCTTT | CASSHRDSEKSLF | NA | 13 | NA | TRBJ1-1 | TRBV6-5
TGTGCCAGCAGCTCGGGATACGAGCAGTACTTC | CASSSGYEQYF | NA | 11 | NA | TRBJ2-7 | TRBV11-2
TGTGCCAGCAGCCCTTCTGGGGCCAACGTCCTGACTTTC | CASSPSGANVLTF | NA | 13 | NA | TRBJ2-6 | TRBV12-3/TRBV12-4
TGTGCCAGCTCACCAAATAGTATTCGGGGGAACACTGAAGCTTTCTTT | CASSPNSIRGNTEAFF | NA | 16 | NA | TRBJ1-1 | TRBV18
TGTGCCAGCAGCTCAAGACAGGGGGCCCATGGCTACACCTTC | CASSSRQGAHGYTF | TRBD1 | 14 | NA | TRBJ1-2 | TRBV7-2
TGTGCCAGCAGCACCCCCAAGGGGGGGCCCTACGAGCAGTACTTC | CASSTPKGGPYEQYF | NA | 15 | few | TRBJ2-7 | TRBV7-8
TGTGCCAGCAGCTCAAACCGGGACAGATCCTACAATGAGCAGTTCTTC | CASSSNRDRSYNEQFF | TRBD1 | 16 | NA | TRBJ2-1 | TRBV11-2
TGCAGCGTTGACCCCCGGGACAGTCAATATAGCAATCAGCCCCAGCATTTT | CSVDPRDSQYSNQPQHF | TRBD1 | 17 | NA | TRBJ1-5 | TRBV29-1
TGTGCCAGCAGGTGGGGGGGTGGCTACACCTTC | CASRWGGGYTF | NA | 11 | few | TRBJ1-2 | TRBV12-3/TRBV12-4
TGTGCTAGTGGTTTGGGGGTGGGGCTGAACACTGAAGCTTTCTTT | CASGLGVGLNTEAFF | NA | 15 | few | TRBJ1-1 | TRBV12-5
TGTGCCAGCAGGCTAGGGGTGTACGAGCAGTACTTC | CASRLGVYEQYF | NA | 12 | few | TRBJ2-7 | TRBV2
TGCGCCAGCAGTTTTACTTCCGCCACAGATACGCAGTATTTT | CASSFTSATDTQYF | NA | 14 | NA | TRBJ2-3 | TRBV5-1
TGTGCCAGCAGCTCCCGGGGAACAGATACGCAGTATTTT | CASSSRGTDTQYF | NA | 13 | NA | TRBJ2-3 | TRBV11-3
TGTGCCAGCAGTCCTTCGCGGAGTGTCAATGAGCAGTTCTTC | CASSPSRSVNEQFF | NA | 14 | NA | TRBJ2-1 | TRBV6-5
TGTGCCAGTAGTACCCTAACGACAGGGTCCGAGCAGTACTTC | CASSTLTTGSEQYF | TRBD1 | 14 | NA | TRBJ2-7 | TRBV19
TGTGCCAGCAGCAATCAACGGCTGGGAGCTCGATATGGCTACACCTTC | CASSNQRLGARYGYTF | NA | 16 | NA | TRBJ1-2 | TRBV5-4
TGTGCCAGCAGCTTAACGACTAGCGGGAGGGCCCCAACCTCCTACGAGCAGTACTTC | CASSLTTSGRAPTSYEQYF | TRBD2 | 19 | NA | TRBJ2-7 | TRBV7-8
TGCGCCAGCAGCCTTATGACAGGGGTCGGTGGCTACACCTTC | CASSLMTGVGGYTF | TRBD1 | 14 | NA | TRBJ1-2 | TRBV5-1
TGTGCCAGCAGCAGGGGCGGTAGGAGCGGGTCCTACGAGCAGTACTTC | CASSRGGRSGSYEQYF | NA | 16 | NA | TRBJ2-7 | TRBV9
TGTGCCAGCAGCCCCTGGGGGGTTAGCTCCTACGAGCAGTACTTC | CASSPWGVSSYEQYF | NA | 15 | NA | TRBJ2-7 | TRBV11-2
TGTGCCAGCAGCTCCCCCAGAGGGACGGGACTGGGGGATACGCAGTATTTT | CASSSPRGTGLGDTQYF | NA | 17 | NA | TRBJ2-3 | TRBV7-9